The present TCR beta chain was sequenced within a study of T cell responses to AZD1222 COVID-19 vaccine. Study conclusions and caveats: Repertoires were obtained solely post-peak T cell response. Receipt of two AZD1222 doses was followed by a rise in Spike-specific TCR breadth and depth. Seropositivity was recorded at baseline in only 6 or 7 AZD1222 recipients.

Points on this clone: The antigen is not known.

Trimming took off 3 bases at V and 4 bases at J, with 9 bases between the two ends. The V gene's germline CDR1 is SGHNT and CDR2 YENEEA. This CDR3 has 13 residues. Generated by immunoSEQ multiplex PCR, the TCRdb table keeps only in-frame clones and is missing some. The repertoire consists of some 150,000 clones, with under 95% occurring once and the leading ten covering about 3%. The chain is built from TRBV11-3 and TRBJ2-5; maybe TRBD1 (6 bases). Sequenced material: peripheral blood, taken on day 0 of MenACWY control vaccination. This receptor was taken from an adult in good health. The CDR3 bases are TGTGCCAGCAGCTTCGGACAGACAGAGACCCAGTACTTC. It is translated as CASSFGQTETQYF.